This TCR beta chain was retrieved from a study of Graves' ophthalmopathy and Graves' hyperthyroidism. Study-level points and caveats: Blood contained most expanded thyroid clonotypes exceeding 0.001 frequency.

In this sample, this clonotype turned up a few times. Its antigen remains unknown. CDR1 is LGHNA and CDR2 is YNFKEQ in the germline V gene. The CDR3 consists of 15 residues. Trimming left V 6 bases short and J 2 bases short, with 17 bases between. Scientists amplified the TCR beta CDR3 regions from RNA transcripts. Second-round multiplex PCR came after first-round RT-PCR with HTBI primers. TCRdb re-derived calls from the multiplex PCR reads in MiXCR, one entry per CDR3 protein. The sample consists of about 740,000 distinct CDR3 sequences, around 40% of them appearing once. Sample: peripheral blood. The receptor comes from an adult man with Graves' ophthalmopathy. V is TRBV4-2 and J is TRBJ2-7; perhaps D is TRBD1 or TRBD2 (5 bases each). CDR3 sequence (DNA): TGTGCCAGCAGTCGAGGGGTTACCACAGCCTACGAGCAGTACTTC. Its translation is CASSRGVTTAYEQYF.